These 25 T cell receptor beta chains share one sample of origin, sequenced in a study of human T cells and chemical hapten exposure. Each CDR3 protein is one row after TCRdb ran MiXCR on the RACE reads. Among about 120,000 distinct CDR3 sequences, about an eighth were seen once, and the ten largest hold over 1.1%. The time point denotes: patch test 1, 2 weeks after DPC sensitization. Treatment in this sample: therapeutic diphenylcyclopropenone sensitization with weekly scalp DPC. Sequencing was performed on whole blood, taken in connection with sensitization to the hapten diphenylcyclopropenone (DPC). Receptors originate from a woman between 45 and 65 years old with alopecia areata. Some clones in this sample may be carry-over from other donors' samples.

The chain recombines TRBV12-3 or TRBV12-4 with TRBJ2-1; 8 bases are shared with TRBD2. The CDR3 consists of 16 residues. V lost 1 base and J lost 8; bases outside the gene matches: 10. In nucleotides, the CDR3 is TGTGCCAGCAGTTTAGGCCCTCGGGGGGGCTTAGATGAGCAGTTCTTC. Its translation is CASSLGPRGGLDEQFF.

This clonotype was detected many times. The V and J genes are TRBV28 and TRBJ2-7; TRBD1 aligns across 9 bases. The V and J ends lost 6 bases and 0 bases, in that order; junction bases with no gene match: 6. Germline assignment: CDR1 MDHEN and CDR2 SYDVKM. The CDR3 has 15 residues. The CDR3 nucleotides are TGTGCCAGCAGCTCTCCGGGACAGGGCTCCTACGAGCAGTACTTC. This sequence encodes CASSSPGQGSYEQYF.

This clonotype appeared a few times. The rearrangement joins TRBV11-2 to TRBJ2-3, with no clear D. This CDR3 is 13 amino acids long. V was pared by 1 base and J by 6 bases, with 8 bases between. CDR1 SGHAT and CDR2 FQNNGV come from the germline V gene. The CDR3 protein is CASSLGYSDTQYF. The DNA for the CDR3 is TGTGCCAGCAGCTTAGGCTACTCCGATACGCAGTATTTT.

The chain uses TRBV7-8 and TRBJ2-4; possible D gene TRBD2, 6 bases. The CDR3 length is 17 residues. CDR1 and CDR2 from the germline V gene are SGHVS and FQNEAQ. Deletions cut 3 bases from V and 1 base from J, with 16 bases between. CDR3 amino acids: CASSFWLPRGAKNIQYF. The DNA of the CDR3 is TGTGCCAGCAGCTTTTGGTTACCCCGGGGGGCCAAAAACATTCAGTACTTC.

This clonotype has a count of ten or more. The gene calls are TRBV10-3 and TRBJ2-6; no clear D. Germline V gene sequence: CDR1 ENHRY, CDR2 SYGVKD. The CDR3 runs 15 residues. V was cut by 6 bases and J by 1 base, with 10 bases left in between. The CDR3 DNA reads TGTGCCATCAGACCAGGTGGGTCTGGGGCCAACGTCCTGACTTTC. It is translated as CAIRPGGSGANVLTF.

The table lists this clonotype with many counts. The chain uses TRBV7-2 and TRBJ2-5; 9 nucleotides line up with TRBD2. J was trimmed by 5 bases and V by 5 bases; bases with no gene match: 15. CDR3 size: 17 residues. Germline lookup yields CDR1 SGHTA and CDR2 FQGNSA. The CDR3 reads CASSRRGGRARGETQYF. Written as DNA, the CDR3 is TGTGCCAGCAGCCGACGAGGCGGGAGGGCCCGTGGGGAGACCCAGTACTTC.

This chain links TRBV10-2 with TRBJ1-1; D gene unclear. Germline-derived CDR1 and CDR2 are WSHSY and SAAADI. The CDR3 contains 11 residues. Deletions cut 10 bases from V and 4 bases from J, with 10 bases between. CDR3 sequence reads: CATRGATEAFF. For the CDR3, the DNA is TGCGCCACCCGGGGAGCCACTGAAGCTTTCTTT.

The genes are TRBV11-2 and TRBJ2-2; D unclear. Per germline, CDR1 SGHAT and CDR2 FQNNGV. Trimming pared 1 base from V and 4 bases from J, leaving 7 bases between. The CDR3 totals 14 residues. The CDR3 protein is CASSLVALTGELFF. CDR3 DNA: TGTGCCAGCAGCTTAGTTGCACTCACCGGGGAGCTGTTTTTT.

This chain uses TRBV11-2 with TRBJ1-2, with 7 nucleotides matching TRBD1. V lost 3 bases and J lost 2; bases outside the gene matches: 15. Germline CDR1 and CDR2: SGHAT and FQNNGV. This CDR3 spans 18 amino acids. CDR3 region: CASSFRLGTADINYGYTF. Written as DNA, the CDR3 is TGTGCCAGCAGCTTTAGATTAGGGACAGCAGATATCAACTATGGCTACACCTTC. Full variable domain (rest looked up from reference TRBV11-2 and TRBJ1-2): EAGVAQSPRYKIIEKRQSVAFWCNPISGHATLYWYQQILGQGPKLLIQFQNNGVVDDSQLPKDRFSAERLKGVDSTLKIQPAKLEDSAVYLCASSFRLGTADINYGYTFGSGTRLTVV.

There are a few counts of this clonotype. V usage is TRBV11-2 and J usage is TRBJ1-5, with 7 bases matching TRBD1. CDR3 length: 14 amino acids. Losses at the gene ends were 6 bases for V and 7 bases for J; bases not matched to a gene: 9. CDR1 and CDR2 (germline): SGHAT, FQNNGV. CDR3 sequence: CASSPTGSLQPQHF. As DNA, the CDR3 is TGTGCCAGCAGTCCGACAGGGTCTCTCCAGCCCCAGCATTTT. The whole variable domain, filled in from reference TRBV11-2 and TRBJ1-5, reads EAGVAQSPRYKIIEKRQSVAFWCNPISGHATLYWYQQILGQGPKLLIQFQNNGVVDDSQLPKDRFSAERLKGVDSTLKIQPAKLEDSAVYLCASSPTGSLQPQHFGDGTRLSIL.

CDR3 loop: CASSVGLAGDFGELFF. DNA for the CDR3: TGTGCCAGCAGCGTTGGACTAGCGGGAGATTTCGGGGAGCTGTTTTTT. V is TRBV9 and J is TRBJ2-2; TRBD2 aligns across 13 bases. CDR1 SGDLS and CDR2 YYNGEE come from the germline V gene. The CDR3 is 16 residues long. Trimming cost V 2 bases and J 7 bases; bases outside gene matches: 5.

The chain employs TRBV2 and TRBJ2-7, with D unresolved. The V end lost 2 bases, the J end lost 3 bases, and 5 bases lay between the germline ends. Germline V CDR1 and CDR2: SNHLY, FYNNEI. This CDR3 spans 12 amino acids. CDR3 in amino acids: CASSERFYEQYF. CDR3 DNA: TGTGCCAGCAGTGAAAGGTTCTACGAGCAGTACTTC.

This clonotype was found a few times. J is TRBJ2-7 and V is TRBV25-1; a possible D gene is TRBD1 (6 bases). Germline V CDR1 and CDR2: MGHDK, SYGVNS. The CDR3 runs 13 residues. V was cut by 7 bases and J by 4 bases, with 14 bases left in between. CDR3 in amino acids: CASTKGGWYEQYF. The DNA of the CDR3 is TGTGCCAGCACAAAAGGGGGTTGGTACGAGCAGTACTTC.

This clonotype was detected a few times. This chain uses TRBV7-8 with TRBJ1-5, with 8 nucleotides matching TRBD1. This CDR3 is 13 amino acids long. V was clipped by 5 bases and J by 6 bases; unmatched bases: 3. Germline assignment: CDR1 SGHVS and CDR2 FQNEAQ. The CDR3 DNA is TGTGCCAGCAGCCATGACAGGGGTCAGCCCCAGCATTTT. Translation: CASSHDRGQPQHF.

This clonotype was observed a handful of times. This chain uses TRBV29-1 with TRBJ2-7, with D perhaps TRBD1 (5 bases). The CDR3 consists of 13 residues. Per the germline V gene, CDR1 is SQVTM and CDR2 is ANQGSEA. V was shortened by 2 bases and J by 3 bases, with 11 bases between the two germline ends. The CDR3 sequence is CSVEQGGRYEQYF. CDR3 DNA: TGCAGCGTTGAACAGGGTGGACGCTACGAGCAGTACTTC.

The CDR3 spells CASRRPALKVTLHF. CDR3 bases: TGTGCCAGCAGAAGGCCCGCTTTGAAGGTTACCCTCCACTTT. The rearrangement links TRBV28 to TRBJ1-6; D gene uncertain. The CDR3 has 14 residues. Trimming took 6 bases from V and 14 from J, leaving 20 bases between them. The V gene's germline CDR1 is MDHEN and CDR2 SYDVKM.

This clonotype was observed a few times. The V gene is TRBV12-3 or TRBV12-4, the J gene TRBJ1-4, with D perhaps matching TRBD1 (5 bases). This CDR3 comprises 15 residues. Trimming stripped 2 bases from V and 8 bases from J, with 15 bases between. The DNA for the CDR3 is TGTGCCAGCAGTTTATCCGGGGCTGTGAGGGAAAAACTGTTTTTT. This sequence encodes CASSLSGAVREKLFF.

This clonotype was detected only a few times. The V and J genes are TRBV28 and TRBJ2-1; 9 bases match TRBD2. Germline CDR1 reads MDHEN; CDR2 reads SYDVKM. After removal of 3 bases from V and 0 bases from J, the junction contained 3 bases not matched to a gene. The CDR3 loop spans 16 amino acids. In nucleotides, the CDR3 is TGTGCCAGCAGTTTCCAGCGGGGGGACTCCTACAATGAGCAGTTCTTC. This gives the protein CASSFQRGDSYNEQFF. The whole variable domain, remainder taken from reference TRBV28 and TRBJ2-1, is DVKVTQSSRYLVKRTGEKVFLECVQDMDHENMFWYRQDPGLGLRLIYFSYDVKMKEKGDIPEGYSVSREKKERFSLILESASTNQTSMYLCASSFQRGDSYNEQFFGPGTRLTVL.

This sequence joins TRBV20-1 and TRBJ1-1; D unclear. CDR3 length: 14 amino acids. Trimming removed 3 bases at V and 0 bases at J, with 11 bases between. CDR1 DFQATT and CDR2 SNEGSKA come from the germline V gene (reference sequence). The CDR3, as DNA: TGCAGTGCTAGTGCGGGGTTCATGAACACTGAAGCTTTCTTT. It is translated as CSASAGFMNTEAFF.

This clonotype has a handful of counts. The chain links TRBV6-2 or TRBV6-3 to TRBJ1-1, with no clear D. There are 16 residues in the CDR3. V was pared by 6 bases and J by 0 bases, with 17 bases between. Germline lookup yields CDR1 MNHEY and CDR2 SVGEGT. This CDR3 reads CASSHPERIMNTEAFF. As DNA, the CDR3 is TGTGCCAGCAGCCACCCCGAACGTATCATGAACACTGAAGCTTTCTTT.

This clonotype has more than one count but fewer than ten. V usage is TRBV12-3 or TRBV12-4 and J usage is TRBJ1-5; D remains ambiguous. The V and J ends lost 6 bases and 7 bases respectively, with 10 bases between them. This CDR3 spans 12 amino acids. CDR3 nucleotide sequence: TGTGCCAGCAGCCTCTCATGGCAGCCCCAGCATTTT. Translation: CASSLSWQPQHF.

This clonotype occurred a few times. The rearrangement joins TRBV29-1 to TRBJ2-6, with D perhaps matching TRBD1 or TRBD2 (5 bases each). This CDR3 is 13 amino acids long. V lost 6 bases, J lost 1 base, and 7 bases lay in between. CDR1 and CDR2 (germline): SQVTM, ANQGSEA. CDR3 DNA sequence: TGCAGCGTGAGGGGTTCTGGGGCCAACGTCCTGACTTTC. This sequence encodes CSVRGSGANVLTF.

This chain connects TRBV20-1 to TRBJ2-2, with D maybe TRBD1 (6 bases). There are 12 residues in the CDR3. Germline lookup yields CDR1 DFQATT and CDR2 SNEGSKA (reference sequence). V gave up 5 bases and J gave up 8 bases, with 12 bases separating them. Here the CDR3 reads CSALWGQGELFF. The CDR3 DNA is TGCAGTGCTCTCTGGGGGCAAGGGGAGCTGTTTTTT.

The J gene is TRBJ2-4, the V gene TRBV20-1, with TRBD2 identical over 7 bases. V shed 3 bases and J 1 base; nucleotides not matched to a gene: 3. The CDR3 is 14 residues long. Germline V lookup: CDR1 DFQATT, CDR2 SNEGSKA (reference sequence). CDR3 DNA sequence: TGCAGTGCTAGTCCAGCGGGGGCCAAAAACATTCAGTACTTC. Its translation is CSASPAGAKNIQYF.

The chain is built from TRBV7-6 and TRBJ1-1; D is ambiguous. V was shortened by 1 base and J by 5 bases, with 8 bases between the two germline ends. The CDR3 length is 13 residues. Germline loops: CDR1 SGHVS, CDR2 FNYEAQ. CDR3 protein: CASSLDLGTEAFF. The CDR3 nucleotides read TGTGCCAGCAGCTTAGACCTAGGGACTGAAGCTTTCTTT.